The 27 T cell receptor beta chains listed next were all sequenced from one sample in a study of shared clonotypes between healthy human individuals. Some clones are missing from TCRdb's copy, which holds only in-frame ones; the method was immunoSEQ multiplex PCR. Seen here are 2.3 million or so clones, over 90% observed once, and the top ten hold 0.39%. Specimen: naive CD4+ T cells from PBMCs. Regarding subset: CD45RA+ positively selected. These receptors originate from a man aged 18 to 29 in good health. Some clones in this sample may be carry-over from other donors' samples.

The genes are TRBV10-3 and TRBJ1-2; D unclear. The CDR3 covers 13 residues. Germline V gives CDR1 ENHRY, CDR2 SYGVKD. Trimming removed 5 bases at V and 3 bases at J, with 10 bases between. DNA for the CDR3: TGTGCCATCAGTCCGGGTACATACTATGGCTACACCTTC. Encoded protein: CAISPGTYYGYTF.

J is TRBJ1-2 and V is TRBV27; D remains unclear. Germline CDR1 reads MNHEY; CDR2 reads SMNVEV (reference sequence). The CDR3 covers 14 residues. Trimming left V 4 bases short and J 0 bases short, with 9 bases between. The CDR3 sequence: CASSSNTANYGYTF. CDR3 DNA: TGTGCCAGCAGTTCTAACACTGCTAACTATGGCTACACCTTC.

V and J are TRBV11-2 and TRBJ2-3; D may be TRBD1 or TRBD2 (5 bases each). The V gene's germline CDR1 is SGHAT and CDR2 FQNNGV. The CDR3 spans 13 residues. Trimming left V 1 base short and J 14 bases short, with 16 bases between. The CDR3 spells CASSLGSGTGPYF. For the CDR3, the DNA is TGTGCCAGCAGCTTAGGTTCCGGGACGGGGCCGTATTTT.

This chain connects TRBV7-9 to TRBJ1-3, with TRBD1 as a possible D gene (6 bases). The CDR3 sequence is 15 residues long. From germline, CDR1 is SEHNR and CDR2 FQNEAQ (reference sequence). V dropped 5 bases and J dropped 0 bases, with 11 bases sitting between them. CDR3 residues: CASSVGQSSGNTIYF. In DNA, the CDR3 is TGTGCCAGCAGCGTAGGACAGTCCTCTGGAAACACCATATATTTT.

CDR3 residues: CSVTGAGANVLTF. Written as DNA, the CDR3 is TGCAGCGTCACAGGGGCTGGGGCCAACGTCCTGACTTTC. The chain combines TRBV29-1 with TRBJ2-6, with 7 bases fitting TRBD1. The CDR3 spans 13 residues. Looked up from germline, CDR1 is SQVTM and CDR2 is ANQGSEA. Trimming at V came to 6 bases and at J to 2 bases, leaving 1 base not matched to a gene.

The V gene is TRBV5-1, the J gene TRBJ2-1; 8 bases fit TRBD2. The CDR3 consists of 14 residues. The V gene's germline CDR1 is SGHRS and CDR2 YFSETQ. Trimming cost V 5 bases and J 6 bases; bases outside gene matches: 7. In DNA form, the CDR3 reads TGCGCCAGCAGTTCGGGAGGGCCTATCAATGAGCAGTTCTTC. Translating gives CASSSGGPINEQFF.

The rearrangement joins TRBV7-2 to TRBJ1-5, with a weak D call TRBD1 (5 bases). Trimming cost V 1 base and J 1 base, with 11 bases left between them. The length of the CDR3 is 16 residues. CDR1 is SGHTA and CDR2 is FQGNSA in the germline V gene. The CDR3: CASSLVGTGSNQPQHF. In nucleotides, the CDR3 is TGTGCCAGCAGCTTAGTGGGGACGGGAAGCAATCAGCCCCAGCATTTT. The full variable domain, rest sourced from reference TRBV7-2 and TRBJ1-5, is GAGVSQSPSNKVTEKGKDVELRCDPISGHTALYWYRQSLGQGLEFLIYFQGNSAPDKSGLPSDRFSAERTGGSVSTLTIQRTQQEDSAVYLCASSLVGTGSNQPQHFGDGTRLSIL.

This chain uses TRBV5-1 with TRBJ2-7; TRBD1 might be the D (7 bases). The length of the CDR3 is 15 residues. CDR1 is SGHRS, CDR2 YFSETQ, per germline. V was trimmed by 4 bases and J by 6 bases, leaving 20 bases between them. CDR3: CASSPLEGAPAEQYF. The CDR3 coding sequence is TGCGCCAGCAGCCCGCTGGAGGGGGCGCCGGCCGAGCAGTACTTC.

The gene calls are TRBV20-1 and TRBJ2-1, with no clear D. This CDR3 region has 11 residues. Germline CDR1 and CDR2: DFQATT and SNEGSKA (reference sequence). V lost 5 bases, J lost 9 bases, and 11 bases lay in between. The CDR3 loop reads CSASRLAEQFF. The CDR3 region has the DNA TGCAGTGCTTCGAGGCTGGCTGAGCAGTTCTTC.

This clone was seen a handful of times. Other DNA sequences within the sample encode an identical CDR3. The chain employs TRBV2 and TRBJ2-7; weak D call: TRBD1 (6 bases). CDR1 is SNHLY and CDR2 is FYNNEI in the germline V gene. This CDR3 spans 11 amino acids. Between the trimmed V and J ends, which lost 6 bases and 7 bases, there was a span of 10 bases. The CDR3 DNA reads TGTGCCAGCAGGAACAGGGATGAGCAGTACTTC. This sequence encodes CASRNRDEQYF.

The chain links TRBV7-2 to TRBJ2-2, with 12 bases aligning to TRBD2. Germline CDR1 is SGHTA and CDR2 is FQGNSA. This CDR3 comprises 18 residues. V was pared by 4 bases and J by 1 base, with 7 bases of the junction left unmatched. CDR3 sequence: CASSSEWGLAGNTGELFF. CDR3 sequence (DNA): TGTGCCAGCAGCTCCGAGTGGGGACTAGCGGGGAACACCGGGGAGCTGTTTTTT. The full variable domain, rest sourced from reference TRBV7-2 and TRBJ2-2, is GAGVSQSPSNKVTEKGKDVELRCDPISGHTALYWYRQSLGQGLEFLIYFQGNSAPDKSGLPSDRFSAERTGGSVSTLTIQRTQQEDSAVYLCASSSEWGLAGNTGELFFGEGSRLTVL.

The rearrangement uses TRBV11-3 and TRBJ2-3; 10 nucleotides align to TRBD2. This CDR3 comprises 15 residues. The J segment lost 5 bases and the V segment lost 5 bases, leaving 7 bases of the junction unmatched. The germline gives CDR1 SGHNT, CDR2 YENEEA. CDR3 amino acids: CASSPGTSDGDTQYF. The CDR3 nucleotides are TGTGCCAGCAGCCCCGGGACTAGCGACGGAGATACGCAGTATTTT.

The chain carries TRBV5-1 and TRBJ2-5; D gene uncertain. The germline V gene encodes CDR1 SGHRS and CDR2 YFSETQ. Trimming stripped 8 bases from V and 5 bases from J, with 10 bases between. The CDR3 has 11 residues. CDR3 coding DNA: TGCGCCAGTAACGTGGGGGAGACCCAGTACTTC. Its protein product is CASNVGETQYF.

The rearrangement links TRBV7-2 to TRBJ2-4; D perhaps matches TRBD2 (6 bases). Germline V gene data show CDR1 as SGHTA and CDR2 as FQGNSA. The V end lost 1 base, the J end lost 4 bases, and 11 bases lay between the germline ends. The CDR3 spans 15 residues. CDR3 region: CASSLGDREKNIQYF. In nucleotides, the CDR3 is TGTGCCAGCAGCTTAGGGGACCGGGAGAAAAACATTCAGTACTTC.

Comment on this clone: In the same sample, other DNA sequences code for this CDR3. The CDR3 is CASSEDRAEETQYF. CDR3 nucleotide sequence: TGTGCCAGCAGTGAGGACAGGGCGGAAGAGACCCAGTACTTC. The rearrangement links TRBV2 to TRBJ2-5; 8 positions agree with TRBD1. Unmatched junction bases numbered 3, after V lost 3 bases and J lost 3 bases. The germline V gene encodes CDR1 SNHLY and CDR2 FYNNEI. The CDR3 spans 14 residues.

The CDR3, as DNA: TGCGCCAGCAGCCAAGGTCCCTCGAACACCGGGGAGCTGTTTTTT. This translates into CASSQGPSNTGELFF. J is TRBJ2-2 and V is TRBV4-3; D uncertain. Germline CDR1 LGHNA, CDR2 YSLEER. With 1 base removed from V and 0 bases from J, the gap between germline ends came to 6 bases. This CDR3 is 15 amino acids long.

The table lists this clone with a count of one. CDR3 DNA: TGCGCCAGCAGCTTGGATACGGACTCGTCCTACGAGCAGTACTTC. Protein sequence: CASSLDTDSSYEQYF. The rearrangement joins TRBV5-1 to TRBJ2-7, with D possibly TRBD2 on 5 matching bases. V was pared by 0 bases and J by 1 base, with 11 bases between. The CDR3 consists of 15 residues. Germline assignment: CDR1 SGHRS and CDR2 YFSETQ.

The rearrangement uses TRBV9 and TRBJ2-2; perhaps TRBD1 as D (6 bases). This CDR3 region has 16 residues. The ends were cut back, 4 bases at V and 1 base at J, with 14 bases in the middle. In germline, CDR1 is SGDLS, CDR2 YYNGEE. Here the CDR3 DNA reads TGTGCCAGCAGCCTGAGTAGCAGGGGGAACACCGGGGAGCTGTTTTTT. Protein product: CASSLSSRGNTGELFF.

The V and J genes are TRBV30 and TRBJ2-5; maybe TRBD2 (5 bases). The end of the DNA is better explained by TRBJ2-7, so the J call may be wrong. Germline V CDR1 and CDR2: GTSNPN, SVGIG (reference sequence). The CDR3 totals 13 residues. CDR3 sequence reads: CAWRLDFSYEQYF. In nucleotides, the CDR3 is TGTGCCTGGAGACTGGACTTCTCCTACGAGCAGTACTTC.

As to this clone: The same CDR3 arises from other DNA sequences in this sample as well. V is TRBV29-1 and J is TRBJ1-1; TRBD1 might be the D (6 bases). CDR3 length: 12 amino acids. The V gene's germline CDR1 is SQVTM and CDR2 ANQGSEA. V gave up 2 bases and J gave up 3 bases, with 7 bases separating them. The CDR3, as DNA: TGCAGCGTTGAACCAGGGGACACTGAAGCTTTCTTT. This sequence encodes CSVEPGDTEAFF. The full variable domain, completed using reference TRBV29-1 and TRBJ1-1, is SAVISQKPSRDICQRGTSLTIQCQVDSQVTMMFWYRQQPGQSLTLIATANQGSEATYESGFVIDKFPISRPNLTFSTLTVSNMSPEDSSIYLCSVEPGDTEAFFGQGTRLTVV.

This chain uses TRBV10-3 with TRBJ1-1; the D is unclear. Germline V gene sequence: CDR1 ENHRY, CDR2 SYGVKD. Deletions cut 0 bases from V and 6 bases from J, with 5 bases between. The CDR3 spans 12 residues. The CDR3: CAISESVSEAFF. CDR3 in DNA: TGTGCCATCAGTGAGTCGGTTTCTGAAGCTTTCTTT.

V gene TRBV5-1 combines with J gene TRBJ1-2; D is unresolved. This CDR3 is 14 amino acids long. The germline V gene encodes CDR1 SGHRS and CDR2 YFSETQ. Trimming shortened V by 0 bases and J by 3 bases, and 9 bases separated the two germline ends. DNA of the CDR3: TGCGCCAGCAGCTTGGTCAGCTCAGACTATGGCTACACCTTC. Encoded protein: CASSLVSSDYGYTF.

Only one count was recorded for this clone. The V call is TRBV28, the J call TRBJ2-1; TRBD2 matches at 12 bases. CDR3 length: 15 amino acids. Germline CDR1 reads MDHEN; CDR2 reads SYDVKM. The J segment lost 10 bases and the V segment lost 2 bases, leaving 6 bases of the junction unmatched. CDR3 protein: CASSLRTSGTFEQFF. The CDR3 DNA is TGTGCCAGCAGTTTAAGGACTAGCGGGACTTTCGAGCAGTTCTTC.

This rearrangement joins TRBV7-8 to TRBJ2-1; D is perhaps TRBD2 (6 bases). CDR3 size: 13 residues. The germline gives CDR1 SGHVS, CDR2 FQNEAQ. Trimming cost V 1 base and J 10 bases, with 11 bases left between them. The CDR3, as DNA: TGTGCCAGCAGCTTAGTGCGGGGCCAGGAGCAGTTCTTC. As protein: CASSLVRGQEQFF.

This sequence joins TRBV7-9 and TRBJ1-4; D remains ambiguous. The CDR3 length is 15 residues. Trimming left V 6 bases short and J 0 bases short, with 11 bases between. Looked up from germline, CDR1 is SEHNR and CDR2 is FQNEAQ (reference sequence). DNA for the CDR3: TGTGCCAGCAGTCGAGCGGGAGCAACTAATGAAAAACTGTTTTTT. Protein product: CASSRAGATNEKLFF.

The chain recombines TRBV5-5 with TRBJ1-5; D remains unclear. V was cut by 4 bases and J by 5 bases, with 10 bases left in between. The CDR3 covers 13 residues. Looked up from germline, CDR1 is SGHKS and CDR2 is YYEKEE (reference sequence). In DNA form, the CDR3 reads TGTGCCAGCAGCCACGACATATATCAGCCCCAGCATTTT. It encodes CASSHDIYQPQHF.

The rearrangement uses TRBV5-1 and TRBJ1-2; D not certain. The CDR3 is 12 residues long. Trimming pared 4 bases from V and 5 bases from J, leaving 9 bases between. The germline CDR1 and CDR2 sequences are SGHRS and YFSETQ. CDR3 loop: CASSVDSYGYTF. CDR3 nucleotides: TGCGCCAGCAGCGTGGATAGTTATGGCTACACCTTC.